The 9 T cell receptor beta chains below all came from one sample that was sequenced in a study of technical replicates of blood from four donors. Clones were read by immunoSEQ multiplex PCR, and TCRdb kept only the in-frame ones, dropping some. The sample has approximately 75,000 clones; roughly 90% are singletons. Source material: T cells isolated from PBMCs. These receptors were obtained from a human donor in good health.

As regards this clone: Because the CDR3's place on the DNA is in doubt, the DNA is left out and the CDR3 is given as listed by TCRdb. The V gene is TRBV2, the J gene TRBJ1-2. The CDR3 has 12 residues if both end residues are counted. The germline V gene has CDR1 SNHLY and CDR2 FYNNEI. Here the CDR3 reads CASSEWGLGSTF.

J is TRBJ2-7 and V is TRBV30, with 8 bases fitting TRBD1. The germline CDR1 and CDR2 sequences are GTSNPN and SVGIG (reference sequence). The CDR3 is made up of 14 amino acids. After removal of 2 bases from V and 3 bases from J, the junction contained 6 bases not matched to a gene. The CDR3 spells CAWSWAGGLYEQYF. The CDR3 DNA reads TGTGCCTGGAGTTGGGCAGGGGGCCTCTACGAGCAGTACTTC. Full variable domain (rest looked up from reference TRBV30 and TRBJ2-7): SQTIHQWPATLVQPVGSPLSLECTVEGTSNPNLYWYRQAAGRGLQLLFYSVGIGQISSEVPQNLSASRPQDRQFILSSKKLLLSDSGFYLCAWSWAGGLYEQYFGPGTRLTVT.

The J gene is TRBJ2-2, the V gene TRBV5-4; D perhaps matches TRBD1 (5 bases). The CDR3 length is 16 residues. The germline V gene has CDR1 SGHNT and CDR2 YYREEE (reference sequence). V dropped 2 bases and J dropped 6 bases, with 17 bases sitting between them. CDR3: CASSFSGAGYSGELFF. In DNA, the CDR3 is TGTGCCAGCAGCTTTTCTGGGGCTGGTTATTCCGGGGAGCTGTTTTTT.

This chain links TRBV7-6 with TRBJ2-3; 7 positions agree with TRBD1. J was trimmed by 1 base and V by 7 bases; bases with no gene match: 14. Per germline, CDR1 SGHVS and CDR2 FNYEAQ. This CDR3 spans 17 amino acids. The CDR3 protein is CASNRGRGKLGTDTQYF. The CDR3 DNA is TGTGCCAGCAACAGGGGCAGGGGAAAGTTAGGCACAGATACGCAGTATTTT.

V usage is TRBV5-5 and J usage is TRBJ2-7, with 8 bases matching TRBD1. This CDR3 has 13 amino acids. Germline CDR1 and CDR2: SGHKS and YYEKEE (reference sequence). The J segment lost 6 bases and the V segment lost 4 bases, leaving 6 bases of the junction unmatched. The CDR3 DNA follows: TGTGCCAGCAGCGGACAGGGTAAGGGCGAGCAGTACTTC. Its translation: CASSGQGKGEQYF. Full variable domain (outside the CDR3, taken from reference TRBV5-5 and TRBJ2-7): DAGVTQSPTHLIKTRGQQVTLRCSPISGHKSVSWYQQVLGQGPQFIFQYYEKEERGRGNFPDRFSARQFPNYSSELNVNALLLGDSALYLCASSGQGKGEQYFGPGTRLTVT.

On this clone: At one of its ends the junction is not consistent with the germline gene, which may arise from a read error. The chain joins TRBV27 to TRBJ2-7; 9 nucleotides match TRBD1. CDR3 size: 14 residues. From germline, CDR1 is MNHEY and CDR2 SMNVEV (reference sequence). Here the CDR3 DNA reads TGTGCCAGCAGCTTATACAGGGGGCTCGCCGAGCAGTACTTC. Its translation: CASSLYRGLAEQYF.

CDR3 coding DNA: TGTGCCAGCAGTTTAGGGACTAGTGACTCTGAAGCTTTCTTT. This encodes CASSLGTSDSEAFF. The rearrangement uses TRBV28 and TRBJ1-1; TRBD1 is a possible D gene (5 bases). The V gene's germline CDR1 is MDHEN and CDR2 SYDVKM. V lost 2 bases, J lost 6 bases, and 13 bases lay in between. The CDR3 has 14 amino acids.

CDR3 residues: CASRLTSGRREQFF. CDR3 nucleotide sequence: TGCGCCAGCAGATTGACTAGCGGGAGGAGGGAGCAGTTCTTC. The rearrangement uses TRBV4-1 and TRBJ2-1, with 13 bases aligning to TRBD2. In germline, CDR1 is MGHRA, CDR2 YSYEKL. The CDR3 has 14 amino acids. With V trimmed by 6 bases and J by 10 bases, 6 bases remained unmatched.

The chain has TRBV9 and TRBJ2-7; 11 positions match TRBD2. Germline CDR1 SGDLS, CDR2 YYNGEE. The CDR3 loop spans 17 amino acids. The ends lost 0 bases at V and 2 bases at J; junction bases unmatched: 7. CDR3 region: CASSVAEIAGGPYEQYF. The DNA of the CDR3 is TGTGCCAGCAGCGTAGCTGAGATAGCGGGAGGGCCCTACGAGCAGTACTTC.